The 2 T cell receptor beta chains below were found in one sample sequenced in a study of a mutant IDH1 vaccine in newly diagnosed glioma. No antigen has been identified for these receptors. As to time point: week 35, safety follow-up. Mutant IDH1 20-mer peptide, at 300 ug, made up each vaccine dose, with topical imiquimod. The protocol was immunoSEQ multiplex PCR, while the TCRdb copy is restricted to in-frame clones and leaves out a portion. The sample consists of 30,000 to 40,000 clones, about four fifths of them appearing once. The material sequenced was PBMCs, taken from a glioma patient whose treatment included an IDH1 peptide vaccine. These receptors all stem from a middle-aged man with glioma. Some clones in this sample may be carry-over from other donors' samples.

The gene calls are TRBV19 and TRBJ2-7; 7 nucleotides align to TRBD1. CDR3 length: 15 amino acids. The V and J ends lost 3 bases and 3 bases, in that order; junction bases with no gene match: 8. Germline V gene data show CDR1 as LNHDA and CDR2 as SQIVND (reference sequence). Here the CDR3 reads CASSMGQSGRYEQYF. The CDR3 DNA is TGTGCCAGTAGTATGGGACAGTCGGGACGCTACGAGCAGTACTTC.

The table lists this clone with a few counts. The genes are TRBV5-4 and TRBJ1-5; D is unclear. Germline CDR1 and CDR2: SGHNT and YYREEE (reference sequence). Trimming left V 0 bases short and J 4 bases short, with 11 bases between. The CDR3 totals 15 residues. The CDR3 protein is CASSLDAGLNQPQHF. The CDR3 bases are TGTGCCAGCAGCTTGGATGCAGGCCTTAATCAGCCCCAGCATTTT.